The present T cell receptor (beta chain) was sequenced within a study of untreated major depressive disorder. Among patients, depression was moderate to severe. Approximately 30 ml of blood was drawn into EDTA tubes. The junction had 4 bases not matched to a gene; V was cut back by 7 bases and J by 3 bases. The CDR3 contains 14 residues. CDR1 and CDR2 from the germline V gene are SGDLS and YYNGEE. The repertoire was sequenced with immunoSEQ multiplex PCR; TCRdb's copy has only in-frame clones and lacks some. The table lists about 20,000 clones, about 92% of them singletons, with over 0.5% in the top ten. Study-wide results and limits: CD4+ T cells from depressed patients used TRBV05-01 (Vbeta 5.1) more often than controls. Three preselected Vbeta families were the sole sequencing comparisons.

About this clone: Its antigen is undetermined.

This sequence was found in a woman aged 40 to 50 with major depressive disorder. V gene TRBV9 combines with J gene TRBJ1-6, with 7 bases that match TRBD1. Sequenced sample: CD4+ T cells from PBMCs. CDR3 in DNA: TGTGCCAGCGGGCAGGGGGTCTATAATTCACCCCTCCACTTT. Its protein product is CASGQGVYNSPLHF.